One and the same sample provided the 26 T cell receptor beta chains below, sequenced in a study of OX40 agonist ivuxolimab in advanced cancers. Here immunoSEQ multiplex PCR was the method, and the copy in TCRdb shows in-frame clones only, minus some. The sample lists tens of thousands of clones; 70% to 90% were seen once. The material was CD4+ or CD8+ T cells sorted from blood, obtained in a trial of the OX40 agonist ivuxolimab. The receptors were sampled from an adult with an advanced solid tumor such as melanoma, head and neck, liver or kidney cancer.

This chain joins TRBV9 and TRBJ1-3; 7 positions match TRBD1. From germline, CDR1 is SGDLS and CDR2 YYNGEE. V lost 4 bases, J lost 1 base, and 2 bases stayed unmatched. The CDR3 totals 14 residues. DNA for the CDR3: TGTGCCAGCAGCCTGACAGGGTCTGGAAACACCATATATTTT. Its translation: CASSLTGSGNTIYF.

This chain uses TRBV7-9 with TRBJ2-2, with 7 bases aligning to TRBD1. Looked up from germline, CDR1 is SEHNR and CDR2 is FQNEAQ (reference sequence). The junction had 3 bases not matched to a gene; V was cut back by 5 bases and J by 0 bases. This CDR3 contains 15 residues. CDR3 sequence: CASSPGTANTGELFF. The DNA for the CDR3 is TGTGCCAGCAGCCCCGGGACAGCGAACACCGGGGAGCTGTTTTTT.

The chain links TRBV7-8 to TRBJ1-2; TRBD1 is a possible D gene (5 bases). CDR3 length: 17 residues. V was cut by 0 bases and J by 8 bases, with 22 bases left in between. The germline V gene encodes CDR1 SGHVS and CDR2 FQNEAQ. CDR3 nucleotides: TGTGCCAGCAGCTTAGCGGAGGGGATTTTGACCCGGTGGGGCTACACCTTC. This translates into CASSLAEGILTRWGYTF. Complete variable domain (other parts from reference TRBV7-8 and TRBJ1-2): GAGVSQSPRYKVAKRGQDVALRCDPISGHVSLFWYQQALGQGPEFLTYFQNEAQLDKSGLPSDRFFAERPEGSVSTLKIQRTQQEDSAVYLCASSLAEGILTRWGYTFGSGTRLTVV.

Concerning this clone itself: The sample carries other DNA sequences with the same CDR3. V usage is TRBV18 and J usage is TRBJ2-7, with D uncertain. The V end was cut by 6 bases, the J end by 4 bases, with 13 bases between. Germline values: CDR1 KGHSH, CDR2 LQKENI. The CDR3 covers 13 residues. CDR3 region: CASSLADSYEQYF. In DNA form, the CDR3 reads TGTGCCAGCTCGCTCGCTGACTCGTACGAGCAGTACTTC. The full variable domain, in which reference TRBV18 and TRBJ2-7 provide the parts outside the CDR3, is NAGVMQNPRHLVRRRGQEARLRCSPMKGHSHVYWYRQLPEEGLKFMVYLQKENIIDESGMPKERFSAEFPKEGPSILRIQQVVRGDSAAYFCASSLADSYEQYFGPGTRLTVT.

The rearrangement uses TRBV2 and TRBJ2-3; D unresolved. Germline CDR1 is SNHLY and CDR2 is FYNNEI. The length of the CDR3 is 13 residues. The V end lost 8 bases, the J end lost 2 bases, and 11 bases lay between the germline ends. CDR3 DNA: TGTGCCAGCCTCTCCGACCACACAGATACGCAGTATTTT. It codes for CASLSDHTDTQYF.

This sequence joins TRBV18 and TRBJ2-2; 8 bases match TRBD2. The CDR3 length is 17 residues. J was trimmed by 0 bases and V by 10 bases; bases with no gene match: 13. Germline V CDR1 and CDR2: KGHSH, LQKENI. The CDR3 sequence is CATPRIAGHANTGELFF. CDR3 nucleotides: TGTGCCACCCCGAGAATAGCGGGGCACGCGAACACCGGGGAGCTGTTTTTT.

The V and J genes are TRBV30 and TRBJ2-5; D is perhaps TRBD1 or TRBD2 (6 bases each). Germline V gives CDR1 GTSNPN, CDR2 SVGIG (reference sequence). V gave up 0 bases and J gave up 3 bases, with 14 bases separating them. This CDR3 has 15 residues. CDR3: CAWSVRGTKKETQYF. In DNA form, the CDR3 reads TGTGCCTGGAGTGTACGGGGGACAAAAAAAGAGACCCAGTACTTC.

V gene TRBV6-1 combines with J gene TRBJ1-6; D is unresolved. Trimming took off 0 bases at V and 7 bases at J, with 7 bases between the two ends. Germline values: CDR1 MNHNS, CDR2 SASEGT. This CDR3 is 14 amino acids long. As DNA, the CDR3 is TGTGCCAGCAGTGAAGCGTCTAGGAATTCACCCCTCCACTTT. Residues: CASSEASRNSPLHF.

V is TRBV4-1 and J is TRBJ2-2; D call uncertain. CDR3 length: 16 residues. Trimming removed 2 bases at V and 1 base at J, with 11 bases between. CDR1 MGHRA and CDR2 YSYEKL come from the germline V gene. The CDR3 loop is CASSQPFRKNTGELFF. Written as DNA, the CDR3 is TGCGCCAGCAGCCAACCTTTCAGAAAGAACACCGGGGAGCTGTTTTTT.

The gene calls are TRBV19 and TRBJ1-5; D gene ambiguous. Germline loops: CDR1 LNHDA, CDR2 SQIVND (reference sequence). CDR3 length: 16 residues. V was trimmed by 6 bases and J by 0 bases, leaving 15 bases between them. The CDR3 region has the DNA TGTGCCAGTAGATTCTCCGGGCCGATTAGCAATCAGCCCCAGCATTTT. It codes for CASRFSGPISNQPQHF.

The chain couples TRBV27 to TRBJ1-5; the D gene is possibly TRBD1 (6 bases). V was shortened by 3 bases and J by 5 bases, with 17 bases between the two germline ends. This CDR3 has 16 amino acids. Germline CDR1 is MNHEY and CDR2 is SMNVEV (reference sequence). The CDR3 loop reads CASSLLGIQGDQPQHF. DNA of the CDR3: TGTGCCAGCAGTTTGTTAGGTATACAGGGCGATCAGCCCCAGCATTTT.

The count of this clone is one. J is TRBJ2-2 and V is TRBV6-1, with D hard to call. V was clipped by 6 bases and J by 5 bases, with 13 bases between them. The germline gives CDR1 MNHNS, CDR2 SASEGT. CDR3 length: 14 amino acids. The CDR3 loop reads CASRSGRETGELFF. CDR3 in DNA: TGTGCCAGCAGATCCGGTAGGGAAACCGGGGAGCTGTTTTTT.

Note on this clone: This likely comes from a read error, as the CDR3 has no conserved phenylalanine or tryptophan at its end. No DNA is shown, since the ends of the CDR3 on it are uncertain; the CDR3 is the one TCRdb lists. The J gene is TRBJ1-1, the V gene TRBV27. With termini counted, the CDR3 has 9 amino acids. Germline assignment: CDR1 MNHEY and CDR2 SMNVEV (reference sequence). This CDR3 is CASTEWDEA.

The CDR3 coding sequence is TGTGCCAGCTCACCACCCGGTACCCATCAGCCCCAGCATTTT. Protein product: CASSPPGTHQPQHF. The chain has TRBV18 and TRBJ1-5; the D is unclear. The CDR3 runs 14 residues. Per the germline V gene, CDR1 is KGHSH and CDR2 is LQKENI. The V end was cut by 0 bases, the J end by 5 bases, with 8 bases between.

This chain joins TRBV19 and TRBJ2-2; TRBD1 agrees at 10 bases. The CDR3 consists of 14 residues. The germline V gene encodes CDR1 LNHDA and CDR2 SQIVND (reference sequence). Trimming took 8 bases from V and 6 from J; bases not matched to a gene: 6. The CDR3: CASRDRGQAGELFF. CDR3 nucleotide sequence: TGTGCCAGTCGGGACAGGGGACAGGCCGGGGAGCTGTTTTTT.

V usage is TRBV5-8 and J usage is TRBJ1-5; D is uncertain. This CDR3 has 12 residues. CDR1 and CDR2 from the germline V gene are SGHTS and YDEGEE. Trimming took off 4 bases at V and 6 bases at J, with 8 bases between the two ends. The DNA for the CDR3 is TGTGCCAGCAGCCGAACGTCTCAGCCCCAGCATTTT. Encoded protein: CASSRTSQPQHF.

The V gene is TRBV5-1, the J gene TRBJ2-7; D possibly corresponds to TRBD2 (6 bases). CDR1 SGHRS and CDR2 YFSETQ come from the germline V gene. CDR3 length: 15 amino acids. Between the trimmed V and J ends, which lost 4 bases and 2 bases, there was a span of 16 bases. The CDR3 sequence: CASSSSPSDAYEQYF. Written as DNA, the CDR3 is TGCGCCAGCAGCAGCAGTCCTAGCGATGCCTACGAGCAGTACTTC.

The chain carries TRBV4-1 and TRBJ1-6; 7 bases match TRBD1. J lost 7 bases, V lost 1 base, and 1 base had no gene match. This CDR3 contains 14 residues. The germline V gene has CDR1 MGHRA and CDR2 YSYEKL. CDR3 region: CASSQGQGNSPLHF. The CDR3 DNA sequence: TGCGCCAGCAGCCAAGGACAGGGAAATTCACCCCTCCACTTT.

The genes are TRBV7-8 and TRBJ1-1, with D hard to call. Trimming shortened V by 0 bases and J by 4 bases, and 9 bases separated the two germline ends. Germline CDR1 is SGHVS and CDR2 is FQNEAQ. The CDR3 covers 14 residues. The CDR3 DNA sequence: TGTGCCAGCAGCTTAGCGCTGGGATCCACTGAAGCTTTCTTT. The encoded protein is CASSLALGSTEAFF.

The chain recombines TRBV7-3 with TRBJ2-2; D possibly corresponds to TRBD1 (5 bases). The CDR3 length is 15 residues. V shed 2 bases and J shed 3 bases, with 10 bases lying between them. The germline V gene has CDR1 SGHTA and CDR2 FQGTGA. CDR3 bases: TGTGCCAGCAGCTTAGGCAGGGTAGACACCGGGGAGCTGTTTTTT. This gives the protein CASSLGRVDTGELFF.

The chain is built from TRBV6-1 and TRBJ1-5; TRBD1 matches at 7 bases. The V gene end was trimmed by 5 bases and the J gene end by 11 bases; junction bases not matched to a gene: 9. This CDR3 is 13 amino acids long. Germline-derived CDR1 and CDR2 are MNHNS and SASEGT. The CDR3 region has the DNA TGTGCCAGCAGTAACCGACAGGGTTTGGCCCAGCATTTT. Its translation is CASSNRQGLAQHF.

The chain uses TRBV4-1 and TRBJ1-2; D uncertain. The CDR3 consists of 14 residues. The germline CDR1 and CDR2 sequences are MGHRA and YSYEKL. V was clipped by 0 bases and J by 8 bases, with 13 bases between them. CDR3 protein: CASSQDVGRKGYTF. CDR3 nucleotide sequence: TGCGCCAGCAGCCAAGATGTGGGCAGGAAAGGCTACACCTTC.

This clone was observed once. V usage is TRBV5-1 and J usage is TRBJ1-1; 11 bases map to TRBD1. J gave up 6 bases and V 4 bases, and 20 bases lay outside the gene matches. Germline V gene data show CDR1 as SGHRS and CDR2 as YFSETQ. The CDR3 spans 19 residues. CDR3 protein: CASSRTSGTGGGGSAEAFF. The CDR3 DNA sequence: TGCGCCAGCAGCCGAACTTCCGGGACAGGGGGAGGAGGGAGCGCTGAAGCTTTCTTT.

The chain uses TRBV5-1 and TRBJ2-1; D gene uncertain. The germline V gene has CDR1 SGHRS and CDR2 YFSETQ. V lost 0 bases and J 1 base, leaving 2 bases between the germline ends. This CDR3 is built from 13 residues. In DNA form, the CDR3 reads TGCGCCAGCAGCTTGGGTTCCTACAATGAGCAGTTCTTC. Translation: CASSLGSYNEQFF.

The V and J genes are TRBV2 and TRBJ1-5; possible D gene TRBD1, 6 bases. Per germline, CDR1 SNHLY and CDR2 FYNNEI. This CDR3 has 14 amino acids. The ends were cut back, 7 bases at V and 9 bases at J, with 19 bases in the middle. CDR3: CASILREGEGPQHF. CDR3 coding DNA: TGTGCCAGCATCCTTAGGGAGGGGGAAGGGCCCCAGCATTTT.

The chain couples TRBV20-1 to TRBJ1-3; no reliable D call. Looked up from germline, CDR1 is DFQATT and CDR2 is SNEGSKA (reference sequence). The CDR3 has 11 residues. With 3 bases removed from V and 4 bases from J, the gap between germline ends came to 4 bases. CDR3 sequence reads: CSARKGNTIYF. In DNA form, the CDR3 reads TGCAGTGCTAGGAAAGGAAACACCATATATTTT.